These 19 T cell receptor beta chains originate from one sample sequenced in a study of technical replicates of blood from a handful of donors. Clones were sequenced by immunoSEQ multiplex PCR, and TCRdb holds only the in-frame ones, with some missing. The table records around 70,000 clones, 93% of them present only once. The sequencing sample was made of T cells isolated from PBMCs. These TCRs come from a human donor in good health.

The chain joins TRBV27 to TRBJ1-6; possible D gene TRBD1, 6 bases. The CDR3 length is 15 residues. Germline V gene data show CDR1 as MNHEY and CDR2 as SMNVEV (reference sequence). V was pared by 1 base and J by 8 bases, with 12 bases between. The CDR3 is CASSLLQGGHSPLHF. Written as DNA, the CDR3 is TGTGCCAGCAGTTTATTACAGGGAGGGCATTCACCCCTCCACTTT.

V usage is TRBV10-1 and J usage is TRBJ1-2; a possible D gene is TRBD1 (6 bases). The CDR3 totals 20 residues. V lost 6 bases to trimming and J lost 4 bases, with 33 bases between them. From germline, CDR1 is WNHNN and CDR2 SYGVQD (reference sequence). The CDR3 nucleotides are TGCGCCAGCAGAAAAACCGGGGACACGGAATACGTCCACAAGACCTATGGCTACACCTTC. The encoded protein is CASRKTGDTEYVHKTYGYTF.

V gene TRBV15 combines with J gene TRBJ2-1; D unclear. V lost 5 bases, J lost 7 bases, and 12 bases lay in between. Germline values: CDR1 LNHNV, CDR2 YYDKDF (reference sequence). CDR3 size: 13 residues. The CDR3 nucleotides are TGTGCCACCAGCTCCCTAGGTGAGAATGAGCAGTTCTTC. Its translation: CATSSLGENEQFF. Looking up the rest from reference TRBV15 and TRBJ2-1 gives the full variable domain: DAMVIQNPRYQVTQFGKPVTLSCSQTLNHNVMYWYQQKSSQAPKLLFHYYDKDFNNEADTPDNFQSRRPNTSFCFLDIRSPGLGDTAMYLCATSSLGENEQFFGPGTRLTVL.

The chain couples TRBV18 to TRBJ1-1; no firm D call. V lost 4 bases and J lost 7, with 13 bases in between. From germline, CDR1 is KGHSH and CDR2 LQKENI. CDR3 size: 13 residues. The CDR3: CASSRYREIEAFF. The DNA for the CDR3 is TGTGCCAGCTCACGCTACCGGGAGATTGAAGCTTTCTTT.

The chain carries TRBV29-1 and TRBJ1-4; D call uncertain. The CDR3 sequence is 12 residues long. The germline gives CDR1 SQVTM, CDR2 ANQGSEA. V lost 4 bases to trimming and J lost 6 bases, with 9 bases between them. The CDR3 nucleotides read TGCAGCGTTGTAAGTCGGGATGAAAAACTGTTTTTT. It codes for CSVVSRDEKLFF.

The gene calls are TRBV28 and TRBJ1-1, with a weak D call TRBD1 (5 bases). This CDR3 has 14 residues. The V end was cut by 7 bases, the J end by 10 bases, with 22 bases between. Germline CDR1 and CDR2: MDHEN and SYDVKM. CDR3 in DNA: TGTGCCAGCAACCTTCTACTGACAGACAAAGGAGCTTTCTTT. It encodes CASNLLLTDKGAFF.

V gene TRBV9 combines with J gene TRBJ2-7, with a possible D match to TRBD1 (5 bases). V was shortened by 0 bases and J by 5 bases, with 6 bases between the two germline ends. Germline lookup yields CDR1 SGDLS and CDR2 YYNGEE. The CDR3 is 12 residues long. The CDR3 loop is CASSVEGNEQYF. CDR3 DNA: TGTGCCAGCAGCGTAGAGGGGAACGAGCAGTACTTC.

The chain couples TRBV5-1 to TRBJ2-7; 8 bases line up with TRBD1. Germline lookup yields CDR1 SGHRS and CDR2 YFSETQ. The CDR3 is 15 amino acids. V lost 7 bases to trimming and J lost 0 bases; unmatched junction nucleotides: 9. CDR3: CASGTGQTRSYEQYF. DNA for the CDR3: TGCGCCAGCGGGACAGGCCAAACTCGCTCCTACGAGCAGTACTTC.

DNA of the CDR3: TGTGCCAGCAGCGCTGGACTAGCGGGGGGCCGGGTACCAGATACGCAGTATTTT. Translation: CASSAGLAGGRVPDTQYF. The chain has TRBV9 and TRBJ2-3; 14 bases agree with TRBD2. This CDR3 has 18 amino acids. Germline V gene lookup returns CDR1 SGDLS and CDR2 YYNGEE. V shed 3 bases, J shed 4 bases, and the junction held 10 bases outside the gene matches.

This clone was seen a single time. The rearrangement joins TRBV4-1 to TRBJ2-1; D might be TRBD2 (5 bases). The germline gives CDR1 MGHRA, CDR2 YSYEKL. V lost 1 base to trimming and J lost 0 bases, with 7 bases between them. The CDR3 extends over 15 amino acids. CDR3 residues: CASSQGGSSYNEQFF. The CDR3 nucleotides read TGCGCCAGCAGCCAAGGAGGGAGCTCCTACAATGAGCAGTTCTTC.

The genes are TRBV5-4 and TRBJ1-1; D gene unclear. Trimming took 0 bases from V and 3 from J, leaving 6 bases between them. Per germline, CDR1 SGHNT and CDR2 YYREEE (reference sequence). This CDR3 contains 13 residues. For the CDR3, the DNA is TGTGCCAGCAGCTTGGACCCGGACACTGAAGCTTTCTTT. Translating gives CASSLDPDTEAFF.

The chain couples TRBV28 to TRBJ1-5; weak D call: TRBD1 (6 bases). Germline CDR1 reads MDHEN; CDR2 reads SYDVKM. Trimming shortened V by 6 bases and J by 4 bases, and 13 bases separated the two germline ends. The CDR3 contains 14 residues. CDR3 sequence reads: CASSLQGRNQPQHF. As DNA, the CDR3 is TGTGCCAGCAGCCTACAGGGTCGGAATCAGCCCCAGCATTTT.

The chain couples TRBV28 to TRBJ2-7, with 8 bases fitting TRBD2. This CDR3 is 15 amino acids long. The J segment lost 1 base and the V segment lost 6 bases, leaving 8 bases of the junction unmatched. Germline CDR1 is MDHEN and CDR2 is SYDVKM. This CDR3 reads CASSTKLAVSYEQYF. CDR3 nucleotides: TGTGCCAGCAGCACAAAACTAGCGGTTTCCTACGAGCAGTACTTC.

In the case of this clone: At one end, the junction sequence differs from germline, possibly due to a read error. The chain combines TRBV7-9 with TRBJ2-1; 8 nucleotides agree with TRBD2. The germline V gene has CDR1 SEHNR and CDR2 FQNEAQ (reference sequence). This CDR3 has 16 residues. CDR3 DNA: TGTGCCGGCAGCTTAGATGGAGCGGGAGCAGACAATGAGCAGTTCTTC. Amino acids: CAGSLDGAGADNEQFF. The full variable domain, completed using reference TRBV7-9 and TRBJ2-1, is DTGVSQNPRHKITKRGQNVTFRCDPISEHNRLYWYRQTLGQGPEFLTYFQNEAQLEKSRLLSDRFSAERPKGSFSTLEIQRTEQGDSAMYLCAGSLDGAGADNEQFFGPGTRLTVL.

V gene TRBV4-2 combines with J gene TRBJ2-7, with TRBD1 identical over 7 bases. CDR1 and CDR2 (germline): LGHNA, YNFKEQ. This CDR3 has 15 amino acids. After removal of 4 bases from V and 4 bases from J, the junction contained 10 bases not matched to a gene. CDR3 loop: CASSRDRERRYEQYF. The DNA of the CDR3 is TGTGCCAGCAGCCGAGACAGGGAAAGGAGATACGAGCAGTACTTC.

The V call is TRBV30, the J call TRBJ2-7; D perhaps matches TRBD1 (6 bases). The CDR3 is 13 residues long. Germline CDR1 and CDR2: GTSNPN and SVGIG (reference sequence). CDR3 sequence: CAVQGVSSYEQYF. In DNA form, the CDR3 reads TGTGCAGTACAGGGAGTGAGCTCCTACGAGCAGTACTTC.

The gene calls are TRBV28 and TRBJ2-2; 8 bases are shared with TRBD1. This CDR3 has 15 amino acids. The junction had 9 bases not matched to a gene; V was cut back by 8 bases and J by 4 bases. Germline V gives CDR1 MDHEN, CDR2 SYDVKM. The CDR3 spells CASARGQGATGELFF. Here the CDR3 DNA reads TGTGCCAGCGCTCGAGGACAGGGTGCCACCGGGGAGCTGTTTTTT.

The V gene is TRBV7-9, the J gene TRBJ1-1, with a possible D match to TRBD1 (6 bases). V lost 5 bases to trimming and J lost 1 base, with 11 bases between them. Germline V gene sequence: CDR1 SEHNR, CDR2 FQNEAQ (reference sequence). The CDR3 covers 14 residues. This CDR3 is CASSHADRNTEAFF. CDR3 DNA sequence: TGTGCCAGCAGCCACGCGGACAGGAACACTGAAGCTTTCTTT.

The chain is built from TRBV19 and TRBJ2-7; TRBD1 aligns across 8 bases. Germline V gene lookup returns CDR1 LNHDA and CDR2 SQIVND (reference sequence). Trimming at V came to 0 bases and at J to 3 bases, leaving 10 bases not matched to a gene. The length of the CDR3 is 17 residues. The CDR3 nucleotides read TGTGCCAGTAGTATAGAGGTTGGGCAGGGGGCGAACTACGAGCAGTACTTC. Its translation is CASSIEVGQGANYEQYF. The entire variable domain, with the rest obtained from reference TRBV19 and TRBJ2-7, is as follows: DGGITQSPKYLFRKEGQNVTLSCEQNLNHDAMYWYRQDPGQGLRLIYYSQIVNDFQKGDIAEGYSVSREKKESFPLTVTSAQKNPTAFYLCASSIEVGQGANYEQYFGPGTRLTVT.